The entry below describes one T cell receptor beta chain. This sample is drawn from a study of shared clonotypes between healthy human individuals. Repertoires were generated with immunoSEQ multiplex PCR, while TCRdb's copy carries only in-frame clones and drops some. The repertoire holds around 690,000 clones, with roughly 87% as singletons. Germline lookup yields CDR1 SGHKS and CDR2 YYEKEE (reference sequence). V shed 2 bases, J shed 4 bases, and the junction held 4 bases outside the gene matches. The CDR3 extends over 14 amino acids. The chain employs TRBV5-5 and TRBJ1-2; 8 bases line up with TRBD1. The sequence was obtained from a man in his late teens or twenties in good health. Some clones in this sample may be carry-over from other donors' samples. What was sequenced was memory CD8+ T cells from PBMCs. Subset noted: CD45RO+ cells pooled with CCR7-negative TemRA cells. CDR3 sequence: CASSFRTGSYGYTF. For the CDR3, the DNA is TGTGCCAGCAGCTTCCGGACAGGGAGCTATGGCTACACCTTC.